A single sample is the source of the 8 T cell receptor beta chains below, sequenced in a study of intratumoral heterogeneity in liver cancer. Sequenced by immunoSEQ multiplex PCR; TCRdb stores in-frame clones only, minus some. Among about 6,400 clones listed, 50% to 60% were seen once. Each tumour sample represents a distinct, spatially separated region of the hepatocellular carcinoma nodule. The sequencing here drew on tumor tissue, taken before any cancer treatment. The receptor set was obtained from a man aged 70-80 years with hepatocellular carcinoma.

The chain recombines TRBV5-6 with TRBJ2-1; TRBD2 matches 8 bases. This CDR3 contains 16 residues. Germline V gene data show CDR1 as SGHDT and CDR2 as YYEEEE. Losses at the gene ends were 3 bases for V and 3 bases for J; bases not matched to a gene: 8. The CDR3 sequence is CASSSIAGSFYNEQFF. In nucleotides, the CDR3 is TGTGCCAGCAGCTCAATAGCGGGGTCGTTCTACAATGAGCAGTTCTTC.

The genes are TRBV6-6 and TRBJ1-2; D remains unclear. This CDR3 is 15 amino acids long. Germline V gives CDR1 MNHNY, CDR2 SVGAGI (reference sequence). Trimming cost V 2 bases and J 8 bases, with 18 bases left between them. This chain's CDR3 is CASSYGAHQLGGYTF. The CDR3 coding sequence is TGTGCCAGCAGTTACGGCGCACATCAGTTGGGGGGCTACACCTTC.

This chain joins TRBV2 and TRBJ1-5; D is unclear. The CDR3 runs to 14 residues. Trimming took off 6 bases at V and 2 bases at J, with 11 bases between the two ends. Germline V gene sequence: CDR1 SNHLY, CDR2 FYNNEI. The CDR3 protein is CASSERAGNQPQHF. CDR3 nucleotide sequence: TGTGCCAGCAGCGAAAGGGCCGGCAATCAGCCCCAGCATTTT.

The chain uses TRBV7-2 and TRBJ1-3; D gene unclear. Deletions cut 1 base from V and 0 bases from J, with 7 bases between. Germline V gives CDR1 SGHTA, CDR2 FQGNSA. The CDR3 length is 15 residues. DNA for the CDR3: TGTGCCAGCAGCTTAGGGCCAGGCTCTGGAAACACCATATATTTT. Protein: CASSLGPGSGNTIYF. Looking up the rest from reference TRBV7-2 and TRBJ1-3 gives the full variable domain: GAGVSQSPSNKVTEKGKDVELRCDPISGHTALYWYRQSLGQGLEFLIYFQGNSAPDKSGLPSDRFSAERTGGSVSTLTIQRTQQEDSAVYLCASSLGPGSGNTIYFGEGSWLTVV.

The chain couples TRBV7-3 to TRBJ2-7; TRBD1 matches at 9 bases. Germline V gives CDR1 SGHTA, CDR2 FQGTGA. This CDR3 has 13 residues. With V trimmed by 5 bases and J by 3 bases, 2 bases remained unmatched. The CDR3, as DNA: TGTGCCAGCAGCAAGACAGGGGGCTACGAGCAGTACTTC. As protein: CASSKTGGYEQYF.

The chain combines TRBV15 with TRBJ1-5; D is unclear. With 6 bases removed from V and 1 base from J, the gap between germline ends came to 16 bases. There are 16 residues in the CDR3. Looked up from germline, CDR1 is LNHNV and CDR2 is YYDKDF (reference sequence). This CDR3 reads CATSPTFGRSNQPQHF. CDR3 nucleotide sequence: TGTGCCACCAGTCCTACGTTTGGGCGCAGCAATCAGCCCCAGCATTTT.

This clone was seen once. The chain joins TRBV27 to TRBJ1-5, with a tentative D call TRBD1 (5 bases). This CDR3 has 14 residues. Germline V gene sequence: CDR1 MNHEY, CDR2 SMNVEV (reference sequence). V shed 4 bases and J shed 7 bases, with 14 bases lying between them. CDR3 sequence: CASSSWGGGQPQHF. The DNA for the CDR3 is TGTGCCAGCAGTTCTTGGGGGGGAGGGCAGCCCCAGCATTTT.

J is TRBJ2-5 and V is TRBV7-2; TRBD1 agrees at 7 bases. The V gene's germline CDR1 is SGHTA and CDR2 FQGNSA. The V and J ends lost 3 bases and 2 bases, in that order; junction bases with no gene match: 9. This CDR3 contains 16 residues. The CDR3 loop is CASSFTGTATQETQYF. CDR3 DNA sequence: TGTGCCAGCAGCTTTACTGGGACAGCTACTCAAGAGACCCAGTACTTC.